The 19 T cell receptor beta chains presented below share a single source sample, sequenced in a study of cytomegalovirus exposure and HLA in healthy donors. The PCR employed 60 Vbeta primers together with 13 Jbeta primers. Measured with immunoSEQ multiplex PCR; TCRdb has only the in-frame clones, and not every one. The profile shows around 190,000 clones, around 76% of them singletons. The specimen sequenced was PBMCs. These receptors were collected from a man aged 30 to 39 in good health and CMV-seronegative.

J is TRBJ2-7 and V is TRBV1; the DNA was not compared with TRBD1, the D call given in the table. TRBV1 is given as a pseudogene. The CDR3 loop spans 13 amino acids. The CDR3 DNA reads TGCACCAGCGGACAGGGTCGAACCTACGAGCAGTACTTC. Translation: CTSGQGRTYEQYF.

The J gene is TRBJ2-3, the V gene TRBV6-5; 7 bases agree with TRBD2. There are 16 residues in the CDR3. Germline V lookup: CDR1 MNHEY, CDR2 SVGAGI. V lost 2 bases to trimming and J lost 6 bases; unmatched junction nucleotides: 11. The CDR3 region is CASSYGRAGLADTQYF. In DNA form, the CDR3 reads TGTGCCAGCAGTTACGGGAGGGCAGGGCTTGCGGATACGCAGTATTTT.

The gene calls are TRBV11-2 and TRBJ1-6, with D tentatively TRBD1 (5 bases). Trimming took off 1 base at V and 14 bases at J, with 15 bases between the two ends. The CDR3 has 14 residues. In germline, CDR1 is SGHAT, CDR2 FQNNGV. CDR3 protein: CASSLAPGHPTLHF. The CDR3 DNA reads as TGTGCCAGCAGCTTAGCACCCGGACATCCTACCCTCCACTTT.

The V and J genes are TRBV28 and TRBJ2-3, with D perhaps TRBD1 (5 bases). V was clipped by 2 bases and J by 1 base, with 10 bases between them. This CDR3 has 15 amino acids. The germline CDR1 and CDR2 sequences are MDHEN and SYDVKM. CDR3 bases: TGTGCCAGCAGTTTAGGTGGCAGGGGCACAGATACGCAGTATTTT. This gives the protein CASSLGGRGTDTQYF. Full variable domain (remainder filled in from reference TRBV28 and TRBJ2-3): DVKVTQSSRYLVKRTGEKVFLECVQDMDHENMFWYRQDPGLGLRLIYFSYDVKMKEKGDIPEGYSVSREKKERFSLILESASTNQTSMYLCASSLGGRGTDTQYFGPGTRLTVL.

The count of this clone is one. The V and J genes are TRBV5-6 and TRBJ1-5, with 8 nucleotides matching TRBD1. The V segment lost 0 bases and the J segment 2 bases; nucleotides outside the gene matches: 4. CDR1 is SGHDT, CDR2 YYEEEE, per germline. The CDR3 runs to 16 residues. The CDR3 nucleotides are TGTGCCAGCAGCTTGGAAGGACAGGGCGGCAATCAGCCCCAGCATTTT. Its protein product is CASSLEGQGGNQPQHF.

V gene TRBV4-2 combines with J gene TRBJ1-2, with D maybe TRBD1 (5 bases). V was clipped by 0 bases and J by 8 bases, with 13 bases between them. Germline loops: CDR1 LGHNA, CDR2 YNFKEQ. The CDR3 contains 14 residues. The CDR3 is CASSQDRRGSGYTF. The CDR3 DNA is TGTGCCAGCAGCCAAGATAGGAGGGGCTCGGGCTACACCTTC.

This rearrangement joins TRBV4-1 to TRBJ1-1; D possibly corresponds to TRBD1 (5 bases). V was cut by 3 bases and J by 0 bases, with 17 bases left in between. Germline CDR1 and CDR2: MGHRA and YSYEKL. This CDR3 has 17 residues. The DNA of the CDR3 is TGCGCCAGCAGCCAGGCCAGGGAGGGACCTATGAACACTGAAGCTTTCTTT. It encodes CASSQAREGPMNTEAFF.

This clone appeared a few times. The chain employs TRBV28 and TRBJ2-7; a weak D match, TRBD2 (6 bases). The germline V gene has CDR1 MDHEN and CDR2 SYDVKM. The CDR3 length is 15 residues. Trimming removed 4 bases at V and 1 base at J, with 14 bases between. CDR3 nucleotide sequence: TGTGCCAGCAGTTCCCAGACTAGGCGGTCCTACGAGCAGTACTTC. Protein sequence: CASSSQTRRSYEQYF.

V usage is TRBV11-1 and J usage is TRBJ2-3; D ambiguous. The CDR3 spans 13 residues. Germline V lookup: CDR1 SGHAT, CDR2 FQDESV (reference sequence). The V end was cut by 2 bases, the J end by 3 bases, with 6 bases between. DNA of the CDR3: TGTGCCAGCAGCTTAATTCTGACAGATACGCAGTATTTT. It translates to CASSLILTDTQYF.

This chain joins TRBV28 and TRBJ2-2; 7 nucleotides line up with TRBD2. Germline V gene lookup returns CDR1 MDHEN and CDR2 SYDVKM. J was trimmed by 1 base and V by 7 bases; bases with no gene match: 12. The CDR3 spans 17 residues. The CDR3 is CASTSGGGPKNTGELFF. For the CDR3, the DNA is TGTGCCAGCACTTCCGGGGGAGGGCCAAAGAACACCGGGGAGCTGTTTTTT. Full variable domain (remainder filled in from reference TRBV28 and TRBJ2-2): DVKVTQSSRYLVKRTGEKVFLECVQDMDHENMFWYRQDPGLGLRLIYFSYDVKMKEKGDIPEGYSVSREKKERFSLILESASTNQTSMYLCASTSGGGPKNTGELFFGEGSRLTVL.

This chain uses TRBV28 with TRBJ1-2, with D maybe TRBD1 (5 bases). This CDR3 contains 15 residues. Germline CDR1 and CDR2: MDHEN and SYDVKM. Between the trimmed V and J ends, which lost 0 bases and 3 bases, there was a span of 11 bases. The CDR3 sequence: CASSLWGRDDYGYTF. Written as DNA, the CDR3 is TGTGCCAGCAGTTTATGGGGCAGGGATGACTATGGCTACACCTTC.

The chain links TRBV2 to TRBJ2-5; a possible D gene is TRBD2 (7 bases). Trimming left V 5 bases short and J 5 bases short, with 12 bases between. Germline V CDR1 and CDR2: SNHLY, FYNNEI. CDR3 length: 13 amino acids. CDR3 sequence: CASSRGDYETQYF. The CDR3 coding sequence is TGTGCCAGCAGTAGGGGGGACTATGAGACCCAGTACTTC.

The CDR3 reads CASSFASSRGRGETQYF. The CDR3 region has the DNA TGTGCCAGCAGTTTCGCCAGCTCCAGGGGGCGCGGGGAGACCCAGTACTTC. The chain links TRBV28 to TRBJ2-5, with 8 bases lining up with TRBD1. After removal of 3 bases from V and 5 bases from J, the junction contained 14 bases not matched to a gene. Germline-derived CDR1 and CDR2 are MDHEN and SYDVKM. The CDR3 sequence is 17 residues long.

J is TRBJ2-3 and V is TRBV27, with 8 bases lining up with TRBD2. V lost 2 bases to trimming and J lost 4 bases; unmatched junction nucleotides: 8. Per the germline V gene, CDR1 is MNHEY and CDR2 is SMNVEV (reference sequence). CDR3 length: 16 residues. The chain's CDR3 is CASSLGLARVADTQYF. CDR3 coding DNA: TGTGCCAGCAGTTTAGGACTAGCTAGGGTTGCAGATACGCAGTATTTT.

The rearrangement uses TRBV5-1 and TRBJ2-2; 10 bases align to TRBD2. V was pared by 0 bases and J by 4 bases, with 3 bases of the junction left unmatched. Germline values: CDR1 SGHRS, CDR2 YFSETQ. The CDR3 spans 16 residues. The CDR3 reads CASSLEREGLTGELFF. The CDR3 DNA reads as TGCGCCAGCAGCTTGGAGCGGGAGGGCCTCACCGGGGAGCTGTTTTTT.

The chain links TRBV27 to TRBJ2-2; possibly TRBD2 for D (6 bases). Germline loops: CDR1 MNHEY, CDR2 SMNVEV (reference sequence). Trimming cost V 8 bases and J 6 bases, with 19 bases left between them. The length of the CDR3 is 15 residues. The CDR3 reads CASSYIGGKAGELFF. The CDR3 DNA sequence: TGTGCCAGCTCTTACATCGGCGGGAAGGCCGGGGAGCTGTTTTTT.

The V call is TRBV4-2, the J call TRBJ2-7; 10 nucleotides match TRBD2. V shed 4 bases, J shed 1 base, and the junction held 22 bases outside the gene matches. The CDR3 runs 21 residues. CDR1 LGHNA and CDR2 YNFKEQ come from the germline V gene. CDR3: CASSPGTALTSGTVRSYEQYF. The CDR3 DNA reads TGTGCCAGCAGCCCGGGGACGGCCCTTACTAGCGGGACAGTCCGATCCTACGAGCAGTACTTC.

V gene TRBV4-1 combines with J gene TRBJ2-7; TRBD2 agrees at 8 bases. CDR1 and CDR2 (germline): MGHRA, YSYEKL. J was trimmed by 3 bases and V by 1 base; bases with no gene match: 5. There are 15 residues in the CDR3. The CDR3 DNA reads TGCGCCAGCAGCCAAGCTCAAGCGGGAGTCTACGAGCAGTACTTC. Translated, it gives CASSQAQAGVYEQYF.

The CDR3 DNA follows: TGTGCCATCAGAGATATAGTAGCGGACTACAATGAGCAGTTCTTC. Amino acid sequence: CAIRDIVADYNEQFF. This sequence joins TRBV10-3 and TRBJ2-1; maybe TRBD2 (6 bases). Trimming shortened V by 6 bases and J by 3 bases, and 15 bases separated the two germline ends. This CDR3 is 15 amino acids long. CDR1 is ENHRY and CDR2 is SYGVKD in the germline V gene.